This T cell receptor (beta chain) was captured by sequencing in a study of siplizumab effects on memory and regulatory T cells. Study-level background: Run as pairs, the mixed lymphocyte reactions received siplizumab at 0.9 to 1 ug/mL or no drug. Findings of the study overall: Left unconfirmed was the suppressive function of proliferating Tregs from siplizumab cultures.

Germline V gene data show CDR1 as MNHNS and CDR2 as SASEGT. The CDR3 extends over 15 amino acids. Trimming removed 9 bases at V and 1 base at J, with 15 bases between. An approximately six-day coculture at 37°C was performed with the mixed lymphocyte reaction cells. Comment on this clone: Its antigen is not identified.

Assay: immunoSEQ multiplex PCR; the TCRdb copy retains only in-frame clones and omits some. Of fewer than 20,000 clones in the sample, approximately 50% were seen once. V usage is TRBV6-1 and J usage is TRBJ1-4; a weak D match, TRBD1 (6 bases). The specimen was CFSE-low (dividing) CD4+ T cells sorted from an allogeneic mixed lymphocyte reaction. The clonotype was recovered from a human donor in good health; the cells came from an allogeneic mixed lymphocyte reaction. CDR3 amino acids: CARTGGGGTNEKLFF. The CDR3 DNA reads TGTGCCAGGACGGGGGGAGGGGGAACTAATGAAAAACTGTTTTTT.